Below, 22 T cell receptor beta chains from the same sample are listed, as sequenced in a study of cytomegalovirus exposure and HLA in healthy donors. Method: immunoSEQ multiplex PCR; TCRdb's copy keeps in-frame clones and lacks some. Among tens of thousands of clones listed, around 95% were seen once. The specimen was PBMCs. All receptors come from a woman aged 18 to 35 in good health and CMV-seronegative.

V is TRBV7-9 and J is TRBJ2-7, with a weak D call TRBD1 (5 bases). V lost 5 bases and J 4 bases, leaving 18 bases between the germline ends. Germline lookup yields CDR1 SEHNR and CDR2 FQNEAQ (reference sequence). CDR3 size: 15 residues. The CDR3 DNA is TGTGCCAGCAGCCACTTAGGGGCTTCTGTTTACGAGCAGTACTTC. Its translation: CASSHLGASVYEQYF.

The chain employs TRBV21-1 and TRBJ2-2; TRBD2 is the table's D call and was not checked against the DNA. TRBV21-1 is a pseudogene segment. The CDR3 extends over 15 amino acids. Here the CDR3 DNA reads TGTGCCAGCAGCGGGACTAGCGGGAGGGACGGGGAGCTGTTTTTT. Protein sequence: CASSGTSGRDGELFF.

A single count supports this clone. The DNA of the CDR3 is TGTGCCAGCAGTGAGCAGGGAAGAACTGAAGCTTTCTTT. Its protein is CASSEQGRTEAFF. The gene calls are TRBV25-1 and TRBJ1-1; possibly TRBD1 for D (5 bases). V gave up 3 bases and J gave up 5 bases, with 10 bases separating them. Germline V gene data show CDR1 as MGHDK and CDR2 as SYGVNS. CDR3 length: 13 residues.

The V and J genes are TRBV7-9 and TRBJ2-7; perhaps TRBD2 as D (5 bases). CDR3 size: 15 residues. Trimming removed 0 bases at V and 0 bases at J, with 9 bases between. Germline V gene sequence: CDR1 SEHNR, CDR2 FQNEAQ (reference sequence). This chain's CDR3 is CASSLASDSSYEQYF. Written as DNA, the CDR3 is TGTGCCAGCAGCTTAGCTAGCGATTCCTCCTACGAGCAGTACTTC. Filled out from reference TRBV7-9 and TRBJ2-7, the complete variable domain reads DTGVSQNPRHKITKRGQNVTFRCDPISEHNRLYWYRQTLGQGPEFLTYFQNEAQLEKSRLLSDRFSAERPKGSFSTLEIQRTEQGDSAMYLCASSLASDSSYEQYFGPGTRLTVT.

V usage is TRBV18 and J usage is TRBJ2-5, with a weak D call TRBD2 (6 bases). This CDR3 has 14 amino acids. Per germline, CDR1 KGHSH and CDR2 LQKENI. Trimming cost V 6 bases and J 5 bases, with 16 bases left between them. CDR3 nucleotides: TGTGCCAGCTCGCCGCGGGACCCGCCGGAGACCCAGTACTTC. Its protein is CASSPRDPPETQYF.

The rearrangement joins TRBV5-6 to TRBJ1-2, with D unclear. The V gene lost 1 base and the J gene lost 4 bases, with 11 bases spanning the gap. CDR1 is SGHDT, CDR2 YYEEEE, per germline. This CDR3 has 14 amino acids. CDR3 residues: CASSLYGRLYGYTF. DNA for the CDR3: TGTGCCAGCAGCTTGTATGGCAGGCTCTATGGCTACACCTTC.

This sequence joins TRBV18 and TRBJ2-6; 7 bases map to TRBD1. Germline V gene data show CDR1 as KGHSH and CDR2 as LQKENI. With 6 bases clipped from V and 3 bases from J, the junction kept 8 bases outside the gene matches. CDR3 length: 16 amino acids. The CDR3 DNA follows: TGTGCCAGCTCCTCAGGGGGAAAGAGTGGGGCCAACGTCCTGACTTTC. Amino acids: CASSSGGKSGANVLTF.

The V call is TRBV14, the J call TRBJ2-7; possibly TRBD1 for D (6 bases). This CDR3 is 15 amino acids long. Germline V gene sequence: CDR1 SGHDN, CDR2 FVKESK. Deletions cut 3 bases from V and 9 bases from J, with 21 bases between. CDR3: CASSQSGQPGYWQYF. CDR3 nucleotides: TGTGCCAGCAGCCAGTCCGGACAGCCGGGGTACTGGCAGTACTTC.

The chain links TRBV11-2 to TRBJ1-5; 8 bases line up with TRBD1. This CDR3 region has 15 residues. Unmatched junction bases numbered 6, after V lost 4 bases and J lost 4 bases. The germline V gene has CDR1 SGHAT and CDR2 FQNNGV. The CDR3 loop is CASSSGQGRNQPQHF. The CDR3 region has the DNA TGTGCCAGCAGCTCCGGACAGGGACGGAATCAGCCCCAGCATTTT.

The rearrangement links TRBV4-1 to TRBJ2-3, with no clear D. The CDR3 is made up of 13 amino acids. Germline loops: CDR1 MGHRA, CDR2 YSYEKL. Trimming took 4 bases from V and 1 from J, leaving 6 bases between them. The CDR3 region is CASSLQGTDTQYF. CDR3 nucleotides: TGCGCCAGCAGCCTCCAGGGCACAGATACGCAGTATTTT.

This clone has only one observation. The chain is built from TRBV6-5 and TRBJ2-5, with TRBD1 as a possible D gene (5 bases). CDR1 is MNHEY and CDR2 is SVGAGI in the germline V gene. The CDR3 is 15 residues long. V gave up 2 bases and J gave up 4 bases, with 14 bases separating them. CDR3 DNA: TGTGCCAGCAGTTACAGGACAAGGGTTAGAGAGACCCAGTACTTC. It codes for CASSYRTRVRETQYF.

The J gene is TRBJ1-2, the V gene TRBV28, with D perhaps TRBD1 (5 bases). V gave up 8 bases and J gave up 4 bases, with 14 bases separating them. Germline values: CDR1 MDHEN, CDR2 SYDVKM. The CDR3 has 13 residues. The CDR3: CASSFTDTYGYTF. The CDR3, as DNA: TGTGCCAGCTCCTTCACGGACACCTATGGCTACACCTTC.

V and J are TRBV19 and TRBJ1-5; D might be TRBD1 (6 bases). This CDR3 has 14 amino acids. The V end was cut by 2 bases, the J end by 1 base, with 6 bases between. CDR1 and CDR2 (germline): LNHDA, SQIVND (reference sequence). The CDR3 coding sequence is TGTGCCAGTAGTATAAGGGGGAGCAATCAGCCCCAGCATTTT. Protein: CASSIRGSNQPQHF.

The V and J genes are TRBV7-2 and TRBJ2-1; 12 bases are a match to TRBD1. Germline V gene data show CDR1 as SGHTA and CDR2 as FQGNSA. Losses at the gene ends were 5 bases for V and 5 bases for J; bases not matched to a gene: 4. This CDR3 contains 15 residues. CDR3 DNA sequence: TGTGCCAGCAGCCCGGGACAGGGGGCCCACAATGAGCAGTTCTTC. It codes for CASSPGQGAHNEQFF. Variable domain in full (rest from reference TRBV7-2 and TRBJ2-1): GAGVSQSPSNKVTEKGKDVELRCDPISGHTALYWYRQSLGQGLEFLIYFQGNSAPDKSGLPSDRFSAERTGGSVSTLTIQRTQQEDSAVYLCASSPGQGAHNEQFFGPGTRLTVL.

The chain is built from TRBV5-4 and TRBJ2-1, with 15 bases matching TRBD2. Germline CDR1 SGHNT, CDR2 YYREEE (reference sequence). J lost 1 base, V lost 4 bases, and 3 bases had no gene match. This CDR3 is 17 amino acids long. CDR3 sequence (DNA): TGTGCCAGCAGCCCGGGACTAGCGGGAGGATCCTACAATGAGCAGTTCTTC. Translation gives CASSPGLAGGSYNEQFF.

The chain joins TRBV7-9 to TRBJ1-1; 7 bases line up with TRBD1. Germline CDR1 reads SEHNR; CDR2 reads FQNEAQ (reference sequence). The CDR3 has 15 amino acids. Germline trimming cut 5 bases from V and 0 bases from J; bases unmatched to any gene: 6. The DNA for the CDR3 is TGTGCCAGCAGCCCAAGGACAGGACTGAACACTGAAGCTTTCTTT. Translation: CASSPRTGLNTEAFF.

J is TRBJ1-1 and V is TRBV7-9; 7 bases map to TRBD1. With 6 bases clipped from V and 2 bases from J, the junction kept 9 bases outside the gene matches. The germline V gene has CDR1 SEHNR and CDR2 FQNEAQ (reference sequence). The CDR3 runs 15 residues. DNA for the CDR3: TGTGCCAGCAGGTTCACAGGGGCTTCCAACACTGAAGCTTTCTTT. Translation: CASRFTGASNTEAFF.

The genes are TRBV18 and TRBJ1-4; D perhaps matches TRBD1 (6 bases). The CDR3 spans 15 residues. The germline CDR1 and CDR2 sequences are KGHSH and LQKENI. Trimming pared 3 bases from V and 1 base from J, leaving 9 bases between. The CDR3 loop is CASSPLGQTNEKLFF. The CDR3 nucleotides read TGTGCCAGCTCACCGTTGGGACAAACTAATGAAAAACTGTTTTTT.

The rearrangement joins TRBV18 to TRBJ2-2, with D maybe TRBD2 (5 bases). Trimming removed 2 bases at V and 13 bases at J, with 8 bases between. This CDR3 comprises 11 residues. Germline V gene sequence: CDR1 KGHSH, CDR2 LQKENI. CDR3 sequence reads: CASSPEGALFF. The CDR3 nucleotides are TGTGCCAGCTCACCAGAGGGCGCGCTGTTTTTT.

The genes are TRBV28 and TRBJ1-1; weak D call: TRBD1 (5 bases). The CDR3 runs 14 residues. In germline, CDR1 is MDHEN, CDR2 SYDVKM. V dropped 7 bases and J dropped 2 bases, with 14 bases sitting between them. Here the CDR3 reads CASIFGGSNTEAFF. As DNA, the CDR3 is TGTGCCAGCATCTTTGGGGGGAGTAACACTGAAGCTTTCTTT.

The chain links TRBV19 to TRBJ2-2; 7 bases line up with TRBD2. The V gene end was trimmed by 3 bases and the J gene end by 0 bases; junction bases not matched to a gene: 4. This CDR3 contains 16 residues. CDR1 is LNHDA and CDR2 is SQIVND in the germline V gene (reference sequence). The CDR3 DNA is TGTGCCAGTAGTATGGGCCTAGCGGCGAACACCGGGGAGCTGTTTTTT. Translation gives CASSMGLAANTGELFF.

V is TRBV5-6 and J is TRBJ2-3, with a possible D match to TRBD1 (5 bases). Germline V gene data show CDR1 as SGHDT and CDR2 as YYEEEE. This CDR3 is built from 14 residues. Trimming removed 0 bases at V and 1 base at J, with 6 bases between. The CDR3 is CASSLEQGTDTQYF. As DNA, the CDR3 is TGTGCCAGCAGCTTGGAACAGGGCACAGATACGCAGTATTTT.